Following are 7 T cell receptor beta chains from one sample sequenced in a study of vaccination effects on CD4 cells after COVID-19. Clones were read by immunoSEQ multiplex PCR, and TCRdb kept only the in-frame ones, dropping some. Seen here are 60,000 to 75,000 clones, around 70% observed once, and the top ten hold 5%. The antigens for these receptors are not known. ViraFEST expansion of antigen-specific CD4+ T cells with viral peptide pools preceded sequencing. Subsequent to roughly 10 days of culture, CD4+ T cells were isolated. It was between March and December 2020 that the person had a SARS-CoV-2 infection confirmed by PCR. This sample comprised CD4+ T cells from PBMCs cultured with HIV peptides, obtained before COVID-19 vaccination. Subset reported: HIV-1 Nef peptide pool negative control/reference culture. Receptors were obtained from a human donor who had a prior SARS-CoV-2 infection.

V usage is TRBV5-4 and J usage is TRBJ1-2; D ambiguous. Germline CDR1 is SGHNT and CDR2 is YYREEE (reference sequence). V lost 5 bases and J lost 5, with 16 bases in between. There are 14 residues in the CDR3. CDR3 region: CASRRRESPYGYTF. CDR3 sequence (DNA): TGTGCCAGCAGACGAAGGGAAAGCCCTTATGGCTACACCTTC.

DNA of the CDR3: TGTGCCAGCAGCTTAGTCTGGCCAGGGACCGGGGAGCTGTTTTTT. This codes for CASSLVWPGTGELFF. The chain combines TRBV7-9 with TRBJ2-2; D possibly corresponds to TRBD1 (5 bases). Trimming removed 1 base from V and 5 bases from J, with 11 bases in between. The CDR3 consists of 15 residues. Germline lookup yields CDR1 SEHNR and CDR2 FQNEAQ (reference sequence). Full variable domain (rest looked up from reference TRBV7-9 and TRBJ2-2): DTGVSQNPRHKITKRGQNVTFRCDPISEHNRLYWYRQTLGQGPEFLTYFQNEAQLEKSRLLSDRFSAERPKGSFSTLEIQRTEQGDSAMYLCASSLVWPGTGELFFGEGSRLTVL.

The chain is built from TRBV6-2 or TRBV6-3 and TRBJ2-5; D may be TRBD2 (5 bases). V was cut by 2 bases and J by 5 bases, with 15 bases left in between. The CDR3 runs to 15 residues. The germline CDR1 and CDR2 sequences are MNHEY and SVGEGT. The CDR3 sequence: CASSYARGGEETQYF. The CDR3 DNA reads as TGTGCCAGCAGTTACGCTCGGGGTGGTGAGGAGACCCAGTACTTC.

The chain joins TRBV19 to TRBJ1-2, with D hard to call. This CDR3 contains 16 residues. Germline CDR1 reads LNHDA; CDR2 reads SQIVND (reference sequence). V was shortened by 4 bases and J by 4 bases, with 19 bases between the two germline ends. CDR3 sequence: CASSTHQGQAGYGYTF. The CDR3 nucleotides are TGTGCCAGTAGTACACACCAAGGGCAGGCGGGCTATGGCTACACCTTC.

This clone was seen a few times. This chain connects TRBV9 to TRBJ1-3; TRBD1 might be the D (5 bases). Germline V gives CDR1 SGDLS, CDR2 YYNGEE. V was clipped by 0 bases and J by 0 bases, with 10 bases between them. This CDR3 is 16 amino acids long. The CDR3 coding sequence is TGTGCCAGCAGCGTAGGTTGGGGCACCTCTGGAAACACCATATATTTT. This codes for CASSVGWGTSGNTIYF.

This clone was recorded a few times. J is TRBJ1-1 and V is TRBV6-5; tentative D call: TRBD1 (5 bases). The germline gives CDR1 MNHEY, CDR2 SVGAGI. This CDR3 is 13 amino acids long. V lost 2 bases, J lost 8 bases, and 12 bases lay in between. The CDR3 protein is CASSYTTGTEAFF. CDR3 in DNA: TGTGCCAGCAGTTACACGACCGGGACCGAAGCTTTCTTT.

This clone was recorded once. This sequence joins TRBV19 and TRBJ2-2, with D perhaps TRBD2 (5 bases). The CDR3 covers 15 residues. V lost 8 bases and J lost 1, with 14 bases in between. Germline values: CDR1 LNHDA, CDR2 SQIVND (reference sequence). CDR3 in amino acids: CASCREGRNTGELFF. DNA for the CDR3: TGTGCCAGTTGCCGGGAAGGGAGGAACACCGGGGAGCTGTTTTTT. The full variable domain, rest sourced from reference TRBV19 and TRBJ2-2, is DGGITQSPKYLFRKEGQNVTLSCEQNLNHDAMYWYRQDPGQGLRLIYYSQIVNDFQKGDIAEGYSVSREKKESFPLTVTSAQKNPTAFYLCASCREGRNTGELFFGEGSRLTVL.